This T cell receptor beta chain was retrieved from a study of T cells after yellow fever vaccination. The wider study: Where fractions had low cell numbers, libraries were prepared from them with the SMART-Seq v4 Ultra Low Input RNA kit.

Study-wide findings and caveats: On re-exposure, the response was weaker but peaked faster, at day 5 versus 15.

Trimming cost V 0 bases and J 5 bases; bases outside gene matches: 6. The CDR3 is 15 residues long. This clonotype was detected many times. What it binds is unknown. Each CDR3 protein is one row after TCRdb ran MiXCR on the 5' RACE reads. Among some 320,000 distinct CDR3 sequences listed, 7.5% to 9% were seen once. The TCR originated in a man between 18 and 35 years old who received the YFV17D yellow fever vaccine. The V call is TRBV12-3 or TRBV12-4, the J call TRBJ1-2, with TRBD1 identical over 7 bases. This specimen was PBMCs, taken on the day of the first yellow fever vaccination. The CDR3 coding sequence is TGTGCCAGCAGTTTAGCACTTGGGACAGCATATGGCTACACCTTC. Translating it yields CASSLALGTAYGYTF.